A single sample is the source of the 20 T cell receptor beta chains below, sequenced in a study of T cell changes during pregnancy in multiple sclerosis. Libraries were prepared by immunoSEQ multiplex PCR; TCRdb keeps only in-frame clonotypes and omits some of them. Altogether tens of thousands of clones are present, 90% to 95% being singletons, with the ten largest covering 1.3% to 1.5%. Sequencing was performed on peripheral blood, taken in the second trimester of pregnancy. The receptors here all came from a female donor in good health, enrolled as a control in a pregnancy study.

The chain joins TRBV15 to TRBJ2-1; TRBD2 matches at 10 bases. J gave up 6 bases and V 1 base, and 12 bases lay outside the gene matches. The germline V gene has CDR1 LNHNV and CDR2 YYDKDF (reference sequence). The CDR3 totals 18 residues. CDR3 DNA: TGTGCCACCAGCAGAGTTTCCGAGCGGGGGGGCCTTCTCAATGAGCAGTTCTTC. It codes for CATSRVSERGGLLNEQFF.

The genes are TRBV7-8 and TRBJ2-1; 8 nucleotides align to TRBD2. CDR3 length: 17 residues. The germline V gene encodes CDR1 SGHVS and CDR2 FQNEAQ. J lost 0 bases, V lost 2 bases, and 6 bases had no gene match. CDR3 residues: CASSLFRGRLSYNEQFF. CDR3 bases: TGTGCCAGCAGCTTATTCCGCGGGAGGCTCTCCTACAATGAGCAGTTCTTC.

The rearrangement uses TRBV6-1 and TRBJ2-7; weak D call: TRBD1 (6 bases). The germline CDR1 and CDR2 sequences are MNHNS and SASEGT. The V gene lost 2 bases and the J gene lost 3 bases, with 14 bases spanning the gap. CDR3 length: 15 residues. This chain's CDR3 is CASSEWLGADYEQYF. The CDR3 DNA follows: TGTGCCAGCAGTGAATGGCTGGGGGCGGACTACGAGCAGTACTTC.

The chain links TRBV7-3 to TRBJ2-4; tentatively, D is TRBD2 (6 bases). In germline, CDR1 is SGHTA, CDR2 FQGTGA. This CDR3 is 13 amino acids long. V was clipped by 3 bases and J by 7 bases, with 10 bases between them. CDR3 nucleotide sequence: TGTGCCAGCAGCTTGGGACTCGGGAACATTCAGTACTTC. The encoded protein is CASSLGLGNIQYF.

The rearrangement links TRBV7-9 to TRBJ1-4; 8 nucleotides agree with TRBD1. The germline gives CDR1 SEHNR, CDR2 FQNEAQ (reference sequence). The CDR3 contains 17 residues. The ends lost 5 bases at V and 0 bases at J; junction bases unmatched: 8. In DNA form, the CDR3 reads TGTGCCAGCAGCCTACCGGACAGGGAAGCAACTAATGAAAAACTGTTTTTT. It codes for CASSLPDREATNEKLFF.

V is TRBV6-4 and J is TRBJ2-3; no definite D call. Trimming shortened V by 3 bases and J by 1 base, and 11 bases separated the two germline ends. The germline gives CDR1 MRHNA, CDR2 SNTAGT. The CDR3 has 15 residues. The CDR3 region is CASSETPAGTDTQYF. The CDR3 bases are TGTGCCAGCAGTGAGACTCCGGCCGGCACAGATACGCAGTATTTT.

The rearrangement joins TRBV6-5 to TRBJ1-1; D gene unclear. This CDR3 has 13 residues. The germline gives CDR1 MNHEY, CDR2 SVGAGI. V was cut by 10 bases and J by 0 bases, with 12 bases left in between. In DNA form, the CDR3 reads TGTGCCACCTCTAGCCGGATGAACACTGAAGCTTTCTTT. It codes for CATSSRMNTEAFF.

The CDR3 reads CASSFSRGREQYF. The CDR3 region has the DNA TGTGCCAGCAGTTTTTCCAGGGGGCGCGAGCAGTACTTC. The gene calls are TRBV27 and TRBJ2-7; 8 positions match TRBD1. V shed 3 bases and J 6 bases; nucleotides not matched to a gene: 4. The CDR3 contains 13 residues. CDR1 and CDR2 from the germline V gene are MNHEY and SMNVEV (reference sequence).

This sequence joins TRBV2 and TRBJ2-5; TRBD1 aligns across 7 bases. Germline assignment: CDR1 SNHLY and CDR2 FYNNEI. With V trimmed by 7 bases and J by 5 bases, 4 bases remained unmatched. CDR3 length equals 12 residues. CDR3 sequence: CASNRGPETQYF. CDR3 coding DNA: TGTGCCAGCAACAGGGGCCCGGAGACCCAGTACTTC.

The table lists this clone with a few counts. This chain uses TRBV28 with TRBJ1-1; possibly TRBD1 for D (6 bases). The germline V and J ends were trimmed by 5 bases and 7 bases, with 14 bases remaining between them. The CDR3 extends over 13 amino acids. Germline V gene sequence: CDR1 MDHEN, CDR2 SYDVKM. CDR3 nucleotides: TGTGCCAGCAGTCTAGACAGGACCTTTGAAGCTTTCTTT. Translation gives CASSLDRTFEAFF.

The rearrangement links TRBV6-5 to TRBJ2-2; D perhaps matches TRBD1 (5 bases). The length of the CDR3 is 15 residues. The germline V and J ends were trimmed by 0 bases and 7 bases, with 12 bases remaining between them. CDR1 and CDR2 from the germline V gene are MNHEY and SVGAGI. Here the CDR3 reads CASSYSKGFGGELFF. CDR3 DNA: TGTGCCAGCAGTTACTCGAAGGGGTTCGGCGGGGAGCTGTTTTTT.

This rearrangement joins TRBV6-5 to TRBJ2-7; D unresolved. Germline V CDR1 and CDR2: MNHEY, SVGAGI. Trimming took off 7 bases at V and 2 bases at J, with 12 bases between the two ends. CDR3 size: 13 residues. The CDR3 is CASTGAPPYEQYF. In DNA form, the CDR3 reads TGTGCCAGCACCGGAGCCCCTCCCTACGAGCAGTACTTC.

This clone showed up just once. The chain joins TRBV27 to TRBJ2-1, with no clear D. This CDR3 region has 11 residues. Germline V CDR1 and CDR2: MNHEY, SMNVEV (reference sequence). Trimming left V 3 bases short and J 6 bases short, with 3 bases between. The CDR3 DNA is TGTGCCAGCAGTTTCGGCAATGAGCAGTTCTTC. Translation gives CASSFGNEQFF.

The chain is built from TRBV28 and TRBJ1-5; weak D call: TRBD1 (5 bases). Trimming shortened V by 2 bases and J by 9 bases, and 23 bases separated the two germline ends. The germline CDR1 and CDR2 sequences are MDHEN and SYDVKM. CDR3 size: 17 residues. CDR3 residues: CASSLSWRGRRVRPQHF. Written as DNA, the CDR3 is TGTGCCAGCAGTTTAAGTTGGAGGGGTAGGAGGGTTCGGCCCCAGCATTTT.

V is TRBV7-8 and J is TRBJ2-7; D perhaps matches TRBD1 (6 bases). The V gene lost 1 base and the J gene lost 6 bases, with 13 bases spanning the gap. Per the germline V gene, CDR1 is SGHVS and CDR2 is FQNEAQ. This CDR3 is 14 amino acids long. The CDR3, as DNA: TGTGCCAGCAGCTTAGGTTTACAGGGATTCGAGCAGTACTTC. Protein product: CASSLGLQGFEQYF.

The V and J genes are TRBV9 and TRBJ1-2, with 8 bases matching TRBD1. The CDR3 totals 16 residues. CDR1 and CDR2 (germline): SGDLS, YYNGEE. After removal of 1 base from V and 4 bases from J, the junction contained 9 bases not matched to a gene. CDR3 nucleotides: TGTGCCAGCAGCGTAAGCCGGACAGGGAGACCCTATGGCTACACCTTC. Its translation: CASSVSRTGRPYGYTF. The entire variable domain, with the rest obtained from reference TRBV9 and TRBJ1-2, is as follows: DSGVTQTPKHLITATGQRVTLRCSPRSGDLSVYWYQQSLDQGLQFLIQYYNGEERAKGNILERFSAQQFPDLHSELNLSSLELGDSALYFCASSVSRTGRPYGYTFGSGTRLTVV.

This rearrangement joins TRBV7-2 to TRBJ2-7; TRBD1 aligns across 7 bases. Germline V gives CDR1 SGHTA, CDR2 FQGNSA. The CDR3 extends over 16 amino acids. Trimming at V came to 3 bases and at J to 0 bases, leaving 8 bases not matched to a gene. The CDR3 region is CASSFSSGQISYEQYF. The CDR3 region has the DNA TGTGCCAGCAGCTTTTCGTCGGGACAGATCTCCTACGAGCAGTACTTC.

This rearrangement joins TRBV4-1 to TRBJ2-1, with no clear D. V was shortened by 3 bases and J by 11 bases, with 8 bases between the two germline ends. The CDR3 has 11 amino acids. Germline CDR1 and CDR2: MGHRA and YSYEKL. The CDR3: CASSQGLQQFF. CDR3 coding DNA: TGCGCCAGCAGCCAGGGCCTCCAGCAGTTCTTC.

The chain employs TRBV11-3 and TRBJ2-1; possibly TRBD1 for D (6 bases). The CDR3 is made up of 15 amino acids. Per the germline V gene, CDR1 is SGHNT and CDR2 is YENEEA. Trimming removed 6 bases at V and 0 bases at J, with 12 bases between. The CDR3 coding sequence is TGTGCCAGCAGTTCCGGACAGTCCTCCTACAATGAGCAGTTCTTC. It specifies CASSSGQSSYNEQFF.

The chain carries TRBV28 and TRBJ1-3, with TRBD1 matching over 10 bases. Germline trimming cut 2 bases from V and 4 bases from J; bases unmatched to any gene: 2. The CDR3 is 15 amino acids. Germline V gene sequence: CDR1 MDHEN, CDR2 SYDVKM. CDR3 sequence: CASSLGTGVGNTIYF. CDR3 nucleotide sequence: TGTGCCAGCAGTTTAGGGACAGGGGTGGGAAACACCATATATTTT.